This entry lists 5 T cell receptor beta chains sequenced from one sample in a study of shared clonotypes between healthy human individuals. Measured with immunoSEQ multiplex PCR; TCRdb has only the in-frame clones, and not every one. Here the sample spans approximately 2,000,000 clones, around 90% being singletons. Sequenced input: naive CD4+ T cells from PBMCs. The subset: CD45RA+ positively selected. The receptor source for this set is a young man in good health. Some clones in this sample may be carry-over from other donors' samples.

The chain has TRBV2 and TRBJ2-7; TRBD1 aligns across 7 bases. This CDR3 contains 14 residues. V shed 7 bases, J shed 6 bases, and the junction held 12 bases outside the gene matches. Germline-derived CDR1 and CDR2 are SNHLY and FYNNEI. In DNA form, the CDR3 reads TGTGCCAGCATCTCGGGACAGCTACAGGGCGAGCAGTACTTC. It is translated as CASISGQLQGEQYF.

The chain links TRBV9 to TRBJ2-7, with 7 nucleotides matching TRBD1. The CDR3 sequence is 13 residues long. V was clipped by 4 bases and J by 3 bases; unmatched bases: 4. Germline values: CDR1 SGDLS, CDR2 YYNGEE. The CDR3 protein is CASSPRDSYEQYF. DNA of the CDR3: TGTGCCAGCAGCCCGAGGGACAGCTACGAGCAGTACTTC.

V gene TRBV5-1 combines with J gene TRBJ2-1, with D unclear. Looked up from germline, CDR1 is SGHRS and CDR2 is YFSETQ. The length of the CDR3 is 15 residues. V lost 0 bases and J 0 bases, leaving 7 bases between the germline ends. The CDR3 loop is CASSLVWSSYNEQFF. As DNA, the CDR3 is TGCGCCAGCAGCTTGGTCTGGAGCTCCTACAATGAGCAGTTCTTC.

The V call is TRBV7-2, the J call TRBJ2-7, with 13 bases matching TRBD2. This CDR3 comprises 17 residues. CDR1 and CDR2 (germline): SGHTA, FQGNSA. V trimming: 1 base; J trimming: 4 bases; junction bases outside the gene matches: 7. CDR3 sequence reads: CASSLGRTSGSMYEQYF. The CDR3 DNA reads TGTGCCAGCAGCTTAGGCAGGACTAGCGGGAGTATGTACGAGCAGTACTTC.

This rearrangement joins TRBV5-1 to TRBJ1-2; a weak D match, TRBD1 (6 bases). Germline values: CDR1 SGHRS, CDR2 YFSETQ. This CDR3 is built from 15 residues. Trimming took 4 bases from V and 5 from J, leaving 18 bases between them. CDR3 region: CASSLRGADGYGYTF. CDR3 bases: TGCGCCAGCAGCCTCCGGGGGGCTGATGGGTATGGCTACACCTTC.